A selection of T cell receptor beta chains follows, all from one sample in a study of T cells in Graves' hyperthyroidism and ophthalmopathy. TCRdb re-called the multiplex PCR reads through MiXCR, storing one row per CDR3 protein. The sample lists about 480,000 distinct CDR3 sequences; around an eighth were seen once. The specimen was blood. Receptor source: a woman younger than 30 with Graves' hyperthyroidism. Each CDR3 is given with its conserved first and last residue. D genes are given only for firm matches. The size field is filled for only some rows; it gives once, few, many or a size class.

clone_size	v_call	d_call	j_call	cdr3_nt	cdr3_aa
many	TRBV5-1	TRBD1	TRBJ1-1	TGCGCCAGCAGCGGCGGACAGGGGAGGTACACTGAAGCTTTCTTT	CASSGGQGRYTEAFF
few	TRBV3-1	.	TRBJ1-1	TGTGCCAGCAGCCGGGAGGCCGCAAACACTGAAGCTTGCTTT	CASSREAANTEACF
.	TRBV2	.	TRBJ1-2	TGTGCCAGCAGTGAAGAGGGGACGGACATCGGCTACACCTTC	CASSEEGTDIGYTF
many	TRBV6-1	TRBD1	TRBJ1-5	TGTGCCAGCAGTGAAGGGACAGGGCTAACCTTCAATCAGCCCCAGCATTTT	CASSEGTGLTFNQPQHF
many	TRBV11-3	TRBD2	TRBJ2-3	TGTGCCAGCAGCTTAGATGGGACTACTAGCGGGCGCACAGATACGCAGTATTTT	CASSLDGTTSGRTDTQYF
.	TRBV5-5	.	TRBJ2-3	TGTGCCAGCAGCCCGTACGGAGGCGGAGCTAGCACAGATACGCAGTATTTT	CASSPYGGGASTDTQYF
few	TRBV20-1	TRBD1	TRBJ1-2	TGCAGTGCTAGACCCTACCAGACAGGGCGTCACTATGGCTACACCTTC	CSARPYQTGRHYGYTF
many	TRBV20-1	TRBD1	TRBJ2-3	TGCAGTGCTAGGGGACAGGGGGAGGGCACAGATACGCAGTATTTT	CSARGQGEGTDTQYF
.	TRBV20-1	.	TRBJ1-1	TGCAGTGCTAGTGGCCTTGGAACCACTGAAGCTTTCTTT	CSASGLGTTEAFF
many	TRBV3-1	.	TRBJ2-2	TGTGCCAGCAGCCGAGGCCAGGGGGGGAAGAACACCGGGGAGCTGTTTTTT	CASSRGQGGKNTGELFF
many	TRBV19	.	TRBJ1-2	TGTGCCAGTAGTACCTCGAGAGCTAACTATGGCTACACCTTC	CASSTSRANYGYTF
few	TRBV5-1	.	TRBJ1-2	TGCGCCAGCAGCTCTTCCGGAGGAGACTCGGGGGGCTACACCTTC	CASSSSGGDSGGYTF
few	TRBV19	TRBD1	TRBJ1-6	TGTGCCAGTCAACAGGGGTTTAGATCACCCCTCCACTTT	CASQQGFRSPLHF
many	TRBV6-1	.	TRBJ2-2	TGTGCCAGCATGTGGGACGCGACTTTTGCCGGGGAGCTGTTTTTT	CASMWDATFAGELFF
.	TRBV7-2	.	TRBJ1-5	TGTGCCAGCAGCTTAGGGGCCCAGGGATGGAGCAATCAGCCCCAGCATTTT	CASSLGAQGWSNQPQHF
.	TRBV9	.	TRBJ2-1	TGTGCCAGCAGCGTTTGGGAAGGGGGATACAATGAGCAGTTCTTC	CASSVWEGGYNEQFF
.	TRBV29-1	.	TRBJ2-1	TGCAGCGTTGTTCTTAACAATGAGCAGTTCTTC	CSVVLNNEQFF
many	TRBV18	TRBD2	TRBJ2-5	TGTGCCAGCTCACCTCCTTGGACTAGCGGGAGAGAGACCCAGTACTTC	CASSPPWTSGRETQYF
many	TRBV29-1	.	TRBJ1-1	TGCAGCGTTGACCTGGGAACACCTGAAGCTTTCTTT	CSVDLGTPEAFF
many	TRBV15	.	TRBJ2-7	TGTGCCACCAGCAGAGATAAGTCGACGAGGGCGCGCAGCGCCTACGAGCAGTACTTC	CATSRDKSTRARSAYEQYF
.	TRBV25-1	.	TRBJ1-1	TGTGCCAGCAGTGGGCGAACAGCTTTCTTT	CASSGRTAFF
few	TRBV12-3/TRBV12-4	.	TRBJ1-1	TGTGCCAGCAGTTGGCGACTGCTTAACACTGAAGCTTTCTTT	CASSWRLLNTEAFF
many	TRBV28	TRBD2	TRBJ2-3	TGTGCCAGCAGACCCCGTAGCGGGAGGGCCAGGGATACGCAGTATTTT	CASRPRSGRARDTQYF
.	TRBV7-3	.	TRBJ1-1	TGTGCCAGCAGCCCAGGGCCGGACGAAGCTTTCTTT	CASSPGPDEAFF
few	TRBV20-1	.	TRBJ1-1	TGCGGGAAGGGGCTCATGAACACTGAAGCTTTCTTT	CGKGLMNTEAFF
many	TRBV20-1	.	TRBJ2-1	TGCAGTGCGGACCACGGAGATGAGCAGTTCTTC	CSADHGDEQFF
.	TRBV29-1	.	TRBJ2-5	TGCAGCGTCAACAAAGGGACATTTCAAGGGACCCAGTACTTC	CSVNKGTFQGTQYF
many	TRBV28	TRBD1	TRBJ1-2	TGTGCCAGCAGTACCCTGGGACAGGGGAGTTGGGGCTACACCTTC	CASSTLGQGSWGYTF
few	TRBV6-5	.	TRBJ1-2	TGTGCCAGCAGTTACTACCTGACGGGCTTCCGTGGCTACACCTTC	CASSYYLTGFRGYTF
.	TRBV5-1	.	TRBJ2-3	TGCGCCAGGAGCCGGGACTCCGCTGCGGATACGCAGTATTTT	CARSRDSAADTQYF
many	TRBV14	TRBD2	TRBJ2-1	TGTGCCAGCAGCCACTTACTAGCGGTAGCCTACAATGAGCAGTTCTTC	CASSHLLAVAYNEQFF
few	TRBV10-3	TRBD1	TRBJ1-2	TGTGCCATCAGTGAGGCGACAGGGGGGGACTATGGCTACACCTTC	CAISEATGGDYGYTF
many	TRBV7-3	.	TRBJ2-7	TGTGCCAGCAGTCATGGAGGAGACTACGAGCAGTACTTC	CASSHGGDYEQYF
.	TRBV7-9	.	TRBJ2-3	TGTGCCAGCACTCCCGAGGGACATACGCAGTATTTT	CASTPEGHTQYF
many	TRBV10-2	.	TRBJ2-3	TGCGCCAGCAGTGAGTCGGCGGCAGGTAGAGATACGCAGTATTTT	CASSESAAGRDTQYF
many	TRBV13	.	TRBJ1-1	TGTGCCAGCAGCGCCCAGGGAGGCCCCCTATACACTGAAGCTTTCTTT	CASSAQGGPLYTEAFF
.	TRBV30	.	TRBJ2-7	TGTGCCTGGAGTGTACAAGTAGTCGAGCAGTACTTC	CAWSVQVVEQYF
many	TRBV29-1	.	TRBJ2-2	TGCAGCGCTGGGGACGGCGGGGAGCTGTTTTTT	CSAGDGGELFF
many	TRBV6-1	.	TRBJ2-2	TGTGCCAGCAGAAAAAACCTGGGGCGGGAGAACACCGGGGAGCTGTTTTTT	CASRKNLGRENTGELFF
many	TRBV12-3/TRBV12-4	TRBD2	TRBJ2-3	TGTGCCAGCAGTCAGTCCCTAGCGGGAGGGTCCGATACGCAGTATTTT	CASSQSLAGGSDTQYF
many	TRBV28	TRBD1	TRBJ2-7	TGTGCCAGCAGTTCACAGGGGCCTTTCTACGAGCAGTACTTC	CASSSQGPFYEQYF
.	TRBV29-1	.	TRBJ2-7	TGCAGCGCCGCCCCCTCGGGGACCTACGAGCAGTACTTC	CSAAPSGTYEQYF
.	TRBV28	TRBD2	TRBJ2-5	TGTGCCAGCAGTTCTCTAGCGGGAGGGGAAGAGACCCAGTACTTC	CASSSLAGGEETQYF
few	TRBV9	TRBD1	TRBJ1-1	TGTGCCAGCAGCGATACAGGGGCCCGGGGCACTGAAGCTTTCTTT	CASSDTGARGTEAFF
.	TRBV7-7	.	TRBJ1-3	TGTGCTAGCAGCCCCGAACCCTCTGGAAACACCATATATTTT	CASSPEPSGNTIYF
many	TRBV10-2	TRBD1	TRBJ1-2	TGCGCCAGCAGTGAGTCAAGGACAGGAGGGGACTATGGCTACACCTTC	CASSESRTGGDYGYTF
.	TRBV27	TRBD1	TRBJ1-5	TGTGCCAGCAGTCTCCGCGCAGGAGGGGGCACCTATAGCAATCAGCCCCAGCATTTT	CASSLRAGGGTYSNQPQHF
many	TRBV20-1	.	TRBJ2-7	TGCAGTGCTGGACGGGCAGGGCAAATCCACGAGCAGTACTTC	CSAGRAGQIHEQYF
.	TRBV11-2	.	TRBJ2-1	TGTGCCAGCAGCTTATGGGAGAAACGGTTCTTC	CASSLWEKRFF
many	TRBV12-3/TRBV12-4	TRBD2	TRBJ2-7	TGTGCCAGCAGTTACCGACTAGCGGGAGTTGGGGAGCAGTACTTC	CASSYRLAGVGEQYF
.	TRBV18	.	TRBJ2-1	TGTGCCAGCTCACCAACCACGAGTAAAGGGTACAATGAGCAGTTCTTC	CASSPTTSKGYNEQFF
few	TRBV12-3/TRBV12-4	.	TRBJ1-5	TGTGCCAGCAGTTATACGAGGGGCGGTGGCAATCAGCCCCAGCATTTT	CASSYTRGGGNQPQHF
many	TRBV11-2	TRBD2	TRBJ2-3	TGTGCCAGCAGCTTGCCCGGGGGGAGGGCCATAGATACGCAGTATTTT	CASSLPGGRAIDTQYF
many	TRBV30	.	TRBJ1-1	TGTGCCTGGAGTTTCAGGGGTAATACTGAAGCTTTCTTT	CAWSFRGNTEAFF
many	TRBV30	TRBD2	TRBJ2-4	TGTGCCTGGAGGCAGCGGGGGGTAGCCAAAAACATTCAGTACTTC	CAWRQRGVAKNIQYF
.	TRBV19	.	TRBJ1-6	TGTGCCAGTAGTACTACAGGGAGCTCCTATAATTCACCCCTCCACTTT	CASSTTGSSYNSPLHF
.	TRBV24-1	TRBD1	TRBJ1-1	TGTGCCACCAGTGGGCCCGGACAGGGGACTGAAGCTTTCTTT	CATSGPGQGTEAFF
many	TRBV20-1	.	TRBJ1-1	TGCAGTGCCCCCATCGGGGGAGGGGGCACTGAAGCTTTCTTT	CSAPIGGGGTEAFF
few	TRBV30	TRBD1	TRBJ2-1	TGTGCCTGGGGGGACAGACTATACCCTTACAATGAGCAGTTCTTC	CAWGDRLYPYNEQFF